The next 26 T cell receptor beta chains were all read from a single sample in a study of beta chain features in type 1 diabetes. Study-wide results and caveats: Shortening that was moderate but significant affected the TCRB CDR3s of Type 1 diabetes patients in all four CD4+ subsets.

These receptors' antigens are unknown. Expressed TCRB transcripts got sequenced, as all isolated RNA was reverse transcribed. Sequencing used immunoSEQ multiplex PCR; TCRdb keeps in-frame clones, though not all of them. This repertoire shows roughly 53,000 clones, less than 55% found once; its top ten account for about 1.5%. The sequenced sample was Tregs from blood. The receptors originated from a man aged 25 to 40 with type 1 diabetes.

This clone occurred a few times. The genes are TRBV18 and TRBJ2-6; 11 bases are a match to TRBD1. Unmatched junction bases numbered 6, after V lost 5 bases and J lost 3 bases. The CDR3 has 17 amino acids. Germline CDR1 KGHSH, CDR2 LQKENI. The CDR3 DNA is TGTGCCAGCTCAAGCCGGACAGGGGGCAGTGGGGCCAACGTCCTGACTTTC. It codes for CASSSRTGGSGANVLTF.

This clone showed up just a few times. The CDR3 sequence: CASSSDSNSPLHF. CDR3 coding DNA: TGTGCCAGCTCGTCGGACAGTAACTCACCCCTCCACTTT. V usage is TRBV18 and J usage is TRBJ1-6, with D tentatively TRBD1 (6 bases). Trimming pared 6 bases from V and 10 bases from J, leaving 13 bases between. The CDR3 has 13 amino acids. From germline, CDR1 is KGHSH and CDR2 LQKENI.

Note on this clone: Other nucleotide sequences in the sample specify the same CDR3. V is TRBV7-8 and J is TRBJ2-7; D may be TRBD1 (6 bases). Between the trimmed V and J ends, which lost 5 bases and 2 bases, there was a span of 13 bases. Germline CDR1 and CDR2: SGHVS and FQNEAQ. This CDR3 has 14 residues. The CDR3 loop is CASSVGQRAYEQYF. The DNA for the CDR3 is TGTGCCAGCAGCGTCGGACAGAGAGCCTACGAGCAGTACTTC.

V gene TRBV7-2 combines with J gene TRBJ1-2, with a tentative D call TRBD1 (5 bases). Germline CDR1 SGHTA, CDR2 FQGNSA. Trimming removed 0 bases from V and 7 bases from J, with 15 bases in between. This CDR3 has 15 residues. This chain's CDR3 is CASSLAGGSTFGYTF. The DNA for the CDR3 is TGTGCCAGCAGCTTAGCGGGGGGGTCTACGTTTGGCTACACCTTC.

As to this clone: The same CDR3 can be traced to other DNA sequences in this sample. The chain is built from TRBV5-6 and TRBJ2-5, with TRBD1 identical over 7 bases. CDR1 is SGHDT, CDR2 YYEEEE, per germline. Losses at the gene ends were 4 bases for V and 2 bases for J; bases not matched to a gene: 2. The CDR3 is 13 residues long. Written as DNA, the CDR3 is TGTGCCAGCAGCAGGACAGGACAAGAGACCCAGTACTTC. Amino acid sequence: CASSRTGQETQYF.

The gene calls are TRBV5-5 and TRBJ1-1; D might be TRBD1 (6 bases). V gave up 4 bases and J gave up 1 base, with 14 bases separating them. This CDR3 comprises 15 residues. CDR1 and CDR2 from the germline V gene are SGHKS and YYEKEE (reference sequence). The CDR3 region has the DNA TGTGCCAGCAGCACGGTGGACAGACCGAACACTGAAGCTTTCTTT. It translates to CASSTVDRPNTEAFF.

The chain joins TRBV6-1 to TRBJ1-4, with 9 positions matching TRBD1. Germline loops: CDR1 MNHNS, CDR2 SASEGT. With V trimmed by 8 bases and J by 9 bases, 4 bases remained unmatched. The CDR3 has 12 amino acids. In DNA, the CDR3 is TGTGCCAGCCGGGACAGGGCGAAAAAACTGTTTTTT. Its protein is CASRDRAKKLFF.

The genes are TRBV6-6 and TRBJ2-2; D might be TRBD1 (6 bases). CDR3 length: 14 residues. V shed 2 bases and J shed 4 bases, with 8 bases lying between them. CDR1 and CDR2 (germline): MNHNY, SVGAGI (reference sequence). The CDR3 nucleotides read TGTGCCAGCAGTTACCAGGGGACCACCGGGGAGCTGTTTTTT. Its protein is CASSYQGTTGELFF.

V and J are TRBV7-2 and TRBJ2-7; D is uncertain. The CDR3 totals 13 residues. The V and J ends lost 4 bases and 4 bases respectively, with 11 bases between them. Germline assignment: CDR1 SGHTA and CDR2 FQGNSA. The CDR3 bases are TGTGCCAGCAGCTCTCACCCTACTTACGAGCAGTACTTC. This codes for CASSSHPTYEQYF.

This clone has just one count. The chain joins TRBV2 to TRBJ1-4; 10 positions match TRBD1. J lost 7 bases, V lost 6 bases, and 8 bases had no gene match. The length of the CDR3 is 15 residues. CDR1 and CDR2 from the germline V gene are SNHLY and FYNNEI. This chain's CDR3 is CASRLRQGAFEKLFF. The CDR3 DNA follows: TGTGCCAGCAGACTAAGACAGGGGGCCTTTGAAAAACTGTTTTTT. Combining the CDR3 with reference TRBV2 and TRBJ1-4 gives the whole variable domain EPEVTQTPSHQVTQMGQEVILRCVPISNHLYFYWYRQILGQKVEFLVSFYNNEISEKSEIFDDQFSVERPDGSNFTLKIRSTKLEDSAMYFCASRLRQGAFEKLFFGSGTQLSVL.

The CDR3 DNA reads TGTGCTAGTGGTTTGCTAAACCTCAATGAGCAGTTCTTC. Encoded protein: CASGLLNLNEQFF. The chain recombines TRBV12-5 with TRBJ2-1; D call uncertain. This CDR3 has 13 amino acids. Germline V gene data show CDR1 as LGHNT and CDR2 as FRNRAP. The V and J ends lost 2 bases and 6 bases respectively, with 8 bases between them.

This clone was seen a few times. V is TRBV11-3 and J is TRBJ2-1, with D possibly matching TRBD2 (5 bases). CDR1 and CDR2 (germline): SGHNT, YENEEA. V lost 5 bases and J 10 bases, leaving 21 bases between the germline ends. The CDR3 runs to 15 residues. CDR3 region: CASSDSDAIGVEQFF. The CDR3 DNA is TGTGCCAGCAGCGATAGCGATGCGATTGGTGTGGAGCAGTTCTTC. The full variable domain, its missing parts supplied by reference TRBV11-3 and TRBJ2-1, is EAGVVQSPRYKIIEKKQPVAFWCNPISGHNTLYWYLQNLGQGPELLIRYENEEAVDDSQLPKDRFSAERLKGVDSTLKIQPAELGDSAVYLCASSDSDAIGVEQFFGPGTRLTVL.

The genes are TRBV5-4 and TRBJ2-5, with 9 bases that match TRBD2. Germline trimming cut 1 base from V and 0 bases from J; bases unmatched to any gene: 4. There are 16 residues in the CDR3. Germline CDR1 and CDR2: SGHNT and YYREEE (reference sequence). CDR3 DNA sequence: TGTGCCAGCAGCTTGTCCCTAGCGGGGAACCAAGAGACCCAGTACTTC. Amino acids: CASSLSLAGNQETQYF. Supplemented by reference TRBV5-4 and TRBJ2-5, the full variable domain reads ETGVTQSPTHLIKTRGQQVTLRCSSQSGHNTVSWYQQALGQGPQFIFQYYREEENGRGNFPPRFSGLQFPNYSSELNVNALELDDSALYLCASSLSLAGNQETQYFGPGTRLLVL.

V gene TRBV2 combines with J gene TRBJ2-4; a weak D match, TRBD2 (5 bases). Per germline, CDR1 SNHLY and CDR2 FYNNEI. The CDR3 sequence is 15 residues long. Trimming took 7 bases from V and 4 from J, leaving 17 bases between them. CDR3 in amino acids: CASNKERTGKNIQYF. CDR3 coding DNA: TGTGCCAGCAATAAGGAAAGGACTGGAAAAAACATTCAGTACTTC.

V and J are TRBV11-1 and TRBJ1-1; 9 nucleotides agree with TRBD1. The germline CDR1 and CDR2 sequences are SGHAT and FQDESV (reference sequence). With V trimmed by 5 bases and J by 5 bases, 9 bases remained unmatched. This CDR3 has 15 residues. CDR3 in amino acids: CASSPQGASNTEAFF. The DNA of the CDR3 is TGTGCCAGCAGCCCACAGGGGGCGTCGAATACTGAAGCTTTCTTT.

This clone has just a few counts. V gene TRBV5-1 combines with J gene TRBJ1-1, with TRBD1 matching 9 bases. The CDR3 loop spans 15 amino acids. The V segment lost 4 bases and the J segment 1 base; nucleotides outside the gene matches: 5. The germline V gene has CDR1 SGHRS and CDR2 YFSETQ. The CDR3 spells CASSTQGAGNTEAFF. For the CDR3, the DNA is TGCGCCAGCAGCACACAGGGGGCGGGGAACACTGAAGCTTTCTTT.

Points on this clone: One end of the junction varies from germline; a read error may be responsible. The chain is built from TRBV4-3 and TRBJ2-4; D perhaps matches TRBD2 (5 bases). The V gene's germline CDR1 is LGHNA and CDR2 YSLEER. This CDR3 comprises 16 residues. The chain's CDR3 is CAGSQDLSGAKNIQYF. The CDR3 DNA reads as TGCGCCGGCAGCCAAGATCTGAGCGGAGCCAAAAACATTCAGTACTTC.

This clone has more than one count but fewer than ten. The chain links TRBV2 to TRBJ2-7, with D perhaps TRBD1 (6 bases). Germline CDR1 and CDR2: SNHLY and FYNNEI. V lost 6 bases to trimming and J lost 4 bases, with 19 bases between them. This CDR3 contains 15 residues. CDR3 DNA sequence: TGTGCCAGCAGGGGCGCTGGAACAGGGAAATACGAGCAGTACTTC. This sequence encodes CASRGAGTGKYEQYF.

The CDR3 loop reads CASSSDRGGYGTEAFF. The CDR3 DNA is TGCGCCAGCAGCTCCGACAGGGGGGGGTACGGCACTGAAGCTTTCTTT. The chain combines TRBV5-1 with TRBJ1-1; 9 positions agree with TRBD1. The CDR3 covers 16 residues. The junction had 10 bases not matched to a gene; V was cut back by 3 bases and J by 4 bases. In germline, CDR1 is SGHRS, CDR2 YFSETQ.

This clone has only a few counts. V usage is TRBV6-1 and J usage is TRBJ1-1; 8 nucleotides agree with TRBD1. Per the germline V gene, CDR1 is MNHNS and CDR2 is SASEGT. The J segment lost 7 bases and the V segment lost 7 bases, leaving 14 bases of the junction unmatched. This CDR3 region has 15 residues. The CDR3 spells CASIYGATDRGEAFF. In nucleotides, the CDR3 is TGTGCCAGCATTTATGGGGCAACTGACAGGGGTGAAGCTTTCTTT.

The gene calls are TRBV7-9 and TRBJ1-2; unclear D gene. The CDR3 has 13 residues. V lost 3 bases and J lost 8, with 13 bases in between. Germline CDR1 reads SEHNR; CDR2 reads FQNEAQ (reference sequence). The DNA of the CDR3 is TGTGCCAGCAGCTTTGGAGGGTCGGACGGCTACACCTTC. The encoded protein is CASSFGGSDGYTF.

This clone was detected only a few times. The CDR3 is CASSLRRTGETNNEQFF. DNA for the CDR3: TGTGCCAGCAGCCTCCGACGGACGGGGGAAACTAACAATGAGCAGTTCTTC. V gene TRBV2 combines with J gene TRBJ2-1; tentatively, D is TRBD2 (6 bases). This CDR3 has 17 residues. The germline gives CDR1 SNHLY, CDR2 FYNNEI. Deletions cut 6 bases from V and 5 bases from J, with 23 bases between.

This rearrangement joins TRBV2 to TRBJ2-1, with TRBD2 matching 10 bases. V trimming: 5 bases; J trimming: 4 bases; junction bases outside the gene matches: 8. Germline V gene lookup returns CDR1 SNHLY and CDR2 FYNNEI. The CDR3 has 16 amino acids. The CDR3 loop reads CASSLMGLARYNEQFF. CDR3 in DNA: TGTGCCAGCAGTCTTATGGGACTAGCGAGATACAATGAGCAGTTCTTC.

CDR3 sequence (DNA): TGTGCCAGCTCACCATATCACGGGAATTCCTATGGCTACACCTTC. Its protein product is CASSPYHGNSYGYTF. This chain joins TRBV18 and TRBJ1-2; no clear D gene. Per the germline V gene, CDR1 is KGHSH and CDR2 is LQKENI. This CDR3 has 15 residues. Trimming cost V 2 bases and J 4 bases, with 14 bases left between them.

The chain links TRBV6-5 to TRBJ1-5; D not resolved. The germline V gene encodes CDR1 MNHEY and CDR2 SVGAGI. The CDR3 contains 13 residues. The ends were cut back, 6 bases at V and 4 bases at J, with 10 bases in the middle. DNA of the CDR3: TGTGCCAGCAGACGTAGAATGAATCAGCCCCAGCATTTT. Translating it yields CASRRRMNQPQHF.

The gene calls are TRBV11-3 and TRBJ2-1; TRBD2 agrees at 7 bases. The CDR3 length is 14 residues. Germline CDR1 reads SGHNT; CDR2 reads YENEEA. Germline trimming cut 1 base from V and 9 bases from J; bases unmatched to any gene: 6. The CDR3 sequence: CASSLAGGASEQFF. For the CDR3, the DNA is TGTGCCAGCAGCTTAGCGGGAGGAGCAAGTGAGCAGTTCTTC. Together with reference TRBV11-3 and TRBJ2-1, the CDR3 gives the full variable domain: EAGVVQSPRYKIIEKKQPVAFWCNPISGHNTLYWYLQNLGQGPELLIRYENEEAVDDSQLPKDRFSAERLKGVDSTLKIQPAELGDSAVYLCASSLAGGASEQFFGPGTRLTVL.